This T cell receptor beta chain was sequenced during a study of neurological immune-mediated disorders. This clonotype was seen at least ten times. Germline values: CDR1 SQVTM, CDR2 ANQGSEA. This CDR3 spans 14 amino acids. The J segment lost 5 bases and the V segment lost 7 bases, leaving 12 bases of the junction unmatched. TCRdb independently ran MiXCR on the 5' RACE reads; one entry per CDR3 protein. The sample includes tens of thousands of distinct CDR3 sequences, around 10% seen only once; the top ten take roughly 4%. The time point denotes: technical triplicate 1. Sequences were obtained from PBMCs. This receptor was taken from a man aged 55 to 69 with HTLV-1-associated myelopathy (HAM/TSP). This sequence joins TRBV29-1 and TRBJ2-7; 9 positions agree with TRBD2. The CDR3 reads CSAQESSGIDEQYF. The CDR3 DNA follows: TGCAGCGCCCAGGAGTCTAGCGGGATCGACGAGCAGTACTTC.